The next 5 T cell receptor beta chains were all read from a single sample in a study of blood T cell repertoires in COVID-19 (dated by TCRdb to the early 2020s). Libraries came from the immunoSEQ multiplex PCR assay. In TCRdb, the immuneACCESS table is reduced to in-frame sequences with V and J assigned. These tables do not hold every clone; where another copy was compared, an unresolved V gene accounts for under half, and the others remain unexplained. The sample table holds about 86,000 clones, of which approximately 88% were seen once. The ten largest account for 31% of the sample. The sequenced sample consisted of peripheral blood. The receptors derive from a woman over 75 with active or convalescent COVID-19.

This clone was found once. The chain is built from TRBV9 and TRBJ1-5, with TRBD1 identical over 10 bases. The CDR3 sequence is 14 residues long. V shed 3 bases and J 5 bases; nucleotides not matched to a gene: 2. Per germline, CDR1 SGDLS and CDR2 YYNGEE. In DNA form, the CDR3 reads TGTGCCAGCAGCGCCGGACAGGGGGATCAGCCCCAGCATTTT. This codes for CASSAGQGDQPQHF.

This chain joins TRBV5-4 and TRBJ2-5; perhaps TRBD2 as D (7 bases). V gave up 7 bases and J gave up 4 bases, with 26 bases separating them. This CDR3 is built from 17 residues. CDR1 and CDR2 (germline): SGHNT, YYREEE (reference sequence). The CDR3 spells CASSRGGSGRAGETQYF. In DNA form, the CDR3 reads TGTGCCAGCTCGAGGGGGGGGAGTGGGAGGGCCGGAGAGACCCAGTACTTC.

The CDR3 spells CASSRGRGYEQYF. The DNA for the CDR3 is TGTGCCAGCAGTCGTGGGAGGGGGTACGAGCAGTACTTC. This chain joins TRBV28 and TRBJ2-7, with D possibly being TRBD2 (7 bases). The CDR3 totals 13 residues. V was clipped by 5 bases and J by 4 bases, with 12 bases between them. The germline gives CDR1 MDHEN, CDR2 SYDVKM.

The chain uses TRBV2 and TRBJ2-7; 7 bases are a match to TRBD2. V was clipped by 6 bases and J by 1 base; unmatched bases: 9. The CDR3 covers 15 residues. Germline loops: CDR1 SNHLY, CDR2 FYNNEI. The CDR3 loop is CASSATSTTSYEQYF. The CDR3 bases are TGTGCCAGCAGCGCGACTAGCACGACTTCCTACGAGCAGTACTTC.

The chain couples TRBV10-1 to TRBJ2-2, with TRBD2 matching over 7 bases. V dropped 4 bases and J dropped 3; count of bases not matched to a gene: 8. There are 16 residues in the CDR3. Germline V lookup: CDR1 WNHNN, CDR2 SYGVQD (reference sequence). In nucleotides, the CDR3 is TGCGCCAGCAGTGGGGGAGCGGGATGGGACACCGGGGAGCTGTTTTTT. It specifies CASSGGAGWDTGELFF.